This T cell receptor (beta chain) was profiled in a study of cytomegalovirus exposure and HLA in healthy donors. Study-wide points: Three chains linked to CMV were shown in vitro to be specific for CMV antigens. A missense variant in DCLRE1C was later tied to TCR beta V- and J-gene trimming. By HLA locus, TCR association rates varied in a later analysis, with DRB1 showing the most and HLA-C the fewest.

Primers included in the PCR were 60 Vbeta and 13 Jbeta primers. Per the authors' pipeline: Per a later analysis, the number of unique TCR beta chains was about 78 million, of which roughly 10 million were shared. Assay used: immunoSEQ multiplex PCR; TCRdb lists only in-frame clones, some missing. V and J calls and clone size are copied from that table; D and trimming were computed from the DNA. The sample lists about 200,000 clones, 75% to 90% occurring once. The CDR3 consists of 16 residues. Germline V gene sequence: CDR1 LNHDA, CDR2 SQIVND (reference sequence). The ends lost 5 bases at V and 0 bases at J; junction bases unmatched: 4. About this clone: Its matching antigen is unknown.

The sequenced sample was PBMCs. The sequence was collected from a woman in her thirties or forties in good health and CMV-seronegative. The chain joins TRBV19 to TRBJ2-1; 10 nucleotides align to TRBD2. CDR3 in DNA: TGTGCCAGTAGTCCCTCTAGCGGGGGCTCCTACAATGAGCAGTTCTTC. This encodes CASSPSSGGSYNEQFF. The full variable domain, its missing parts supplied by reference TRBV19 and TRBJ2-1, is DGGITQSPKYLFRKEGQNVTLSCEQNLNHDAMYWYRQDPGQGLRLIYYSQIVNDFQKGDIAEGYSVSREKKESFPLTVTSAQKNPTAFYLCASSPSSGGSYNEQFFGPGTRLTVL.